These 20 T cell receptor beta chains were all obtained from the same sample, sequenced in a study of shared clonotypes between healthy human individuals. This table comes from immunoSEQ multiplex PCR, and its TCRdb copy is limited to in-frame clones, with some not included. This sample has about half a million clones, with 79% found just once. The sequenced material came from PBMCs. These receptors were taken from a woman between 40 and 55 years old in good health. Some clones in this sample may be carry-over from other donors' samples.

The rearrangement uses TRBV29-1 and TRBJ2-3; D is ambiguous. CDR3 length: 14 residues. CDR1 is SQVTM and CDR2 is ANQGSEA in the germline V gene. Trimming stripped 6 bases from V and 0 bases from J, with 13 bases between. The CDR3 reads CSVTSSTSTDTQYF. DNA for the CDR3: TGCAGCGTGACCAGCAGTACTAGCACAGATACGCAGTATTTT.

CDR3 in amino acids: CASSLWASGPYEQYF. CDR3 DNA: TGTGCCAGCAGTTTATGGGCTAGCGGGCCCTACGAGCAGTACTTC. The chain employs TRBV28 and TRBJ2-7; 8 nucleotides agree with TRBD2. Per germline, CDR1 MDHEN and CDR2 SYDVKM. There are 15 residues in the CDR3. The V gene end was trimmed by 0 bases and the J gene end by 2 bases; junction bases not matched to a gene: 3.

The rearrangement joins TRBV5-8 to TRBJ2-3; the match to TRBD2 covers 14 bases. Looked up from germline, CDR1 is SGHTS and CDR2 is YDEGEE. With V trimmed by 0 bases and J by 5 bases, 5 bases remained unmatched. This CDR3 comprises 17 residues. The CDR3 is CASSLVGLAGAGDTQYF. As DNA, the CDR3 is TGTGCCAGCAGCTTGGTGGGACTAGCGGGAGCGGGAGATACGCAGTATTTT.

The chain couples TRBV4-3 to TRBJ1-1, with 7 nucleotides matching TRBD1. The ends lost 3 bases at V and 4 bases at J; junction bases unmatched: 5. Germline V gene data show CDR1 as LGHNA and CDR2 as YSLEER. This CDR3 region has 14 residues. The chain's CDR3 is CASSQGQFSTEAFF. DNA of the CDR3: TGCGCCAGCAGCCAGGGACAGTTTAGCACTGAAGCTTTCTTT.

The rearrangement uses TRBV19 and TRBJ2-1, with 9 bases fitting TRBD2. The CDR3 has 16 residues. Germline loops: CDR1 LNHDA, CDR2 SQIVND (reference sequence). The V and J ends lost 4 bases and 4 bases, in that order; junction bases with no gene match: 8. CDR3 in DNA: TGTGCCAGTAGTACCTCGGGGCTAGCGGGATACAATGAGCAGTTCTTC. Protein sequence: CASSTSGLAGYNEQFF.

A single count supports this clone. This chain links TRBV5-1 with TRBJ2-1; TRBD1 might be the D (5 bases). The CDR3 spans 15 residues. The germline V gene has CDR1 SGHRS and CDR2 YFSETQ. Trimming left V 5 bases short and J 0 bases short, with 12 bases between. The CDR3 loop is CASSLTDSSYNEQFF. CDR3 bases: TGCGCCAGCAGTTTAACTGACAGCTCCTACAATGAGCAGTTCTTC.

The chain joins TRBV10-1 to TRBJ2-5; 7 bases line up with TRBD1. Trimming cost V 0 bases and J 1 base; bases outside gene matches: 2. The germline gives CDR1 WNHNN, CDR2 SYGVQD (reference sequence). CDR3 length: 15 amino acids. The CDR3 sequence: CASSESNRGQETQYF. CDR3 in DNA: TGCGCCAGCAGTGAGTCTAACAGGGGCCAAGAGACCCAGTACTTC.

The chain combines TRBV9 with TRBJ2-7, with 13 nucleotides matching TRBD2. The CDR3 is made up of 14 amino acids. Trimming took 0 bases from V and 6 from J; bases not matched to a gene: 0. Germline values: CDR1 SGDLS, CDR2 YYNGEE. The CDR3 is CASSVGLAGGEQYF. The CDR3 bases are TGTGCCAGCAGCGTAGGACTAGCGGGAGGCGAGCAGTACTTC. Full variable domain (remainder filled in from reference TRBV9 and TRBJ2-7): DSGVTQTPKHLITATGQRVTLRCSPRSGDLSVYWYQQSLDQGLQFLIQYYNGEERAKGNILERFSAQQFPDLHSELNLSSLELGDSALYFCASSVGLAGGEQYFGPGTRLTVT.

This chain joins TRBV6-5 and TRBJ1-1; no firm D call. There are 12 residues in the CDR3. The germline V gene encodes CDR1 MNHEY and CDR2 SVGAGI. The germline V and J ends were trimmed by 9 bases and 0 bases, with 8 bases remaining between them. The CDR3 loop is CASRGVNTEAFF. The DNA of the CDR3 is TGTGCCAGTCGTGGGGTGAACACTGAAGCTTTCTTT.

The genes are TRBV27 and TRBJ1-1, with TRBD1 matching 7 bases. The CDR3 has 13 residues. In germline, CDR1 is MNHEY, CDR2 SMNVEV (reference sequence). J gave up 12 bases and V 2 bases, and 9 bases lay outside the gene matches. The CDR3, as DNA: TGTGCCAGCAGTTTAAGAGGAAACAGGGGTACTTTCTTT. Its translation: CASSLRGNRGTFF.

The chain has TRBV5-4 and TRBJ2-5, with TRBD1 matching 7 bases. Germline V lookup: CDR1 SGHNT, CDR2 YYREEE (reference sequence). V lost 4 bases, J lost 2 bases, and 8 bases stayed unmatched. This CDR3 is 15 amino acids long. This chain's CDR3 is CASSMYRDRQETQYF. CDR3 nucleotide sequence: TGTGCCAGCAGCATGTACCGGGACAGACAAGAGACCCAGTACTTC.

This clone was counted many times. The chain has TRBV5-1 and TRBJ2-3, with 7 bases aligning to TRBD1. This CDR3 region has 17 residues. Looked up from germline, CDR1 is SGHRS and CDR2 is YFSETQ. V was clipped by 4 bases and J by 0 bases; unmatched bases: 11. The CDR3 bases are TGCGCCAGCAGCACCGGGACAGCACTAACTAGCACAGATACGCAGTATTTT. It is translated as CASSTGTALTSTDTQYF.

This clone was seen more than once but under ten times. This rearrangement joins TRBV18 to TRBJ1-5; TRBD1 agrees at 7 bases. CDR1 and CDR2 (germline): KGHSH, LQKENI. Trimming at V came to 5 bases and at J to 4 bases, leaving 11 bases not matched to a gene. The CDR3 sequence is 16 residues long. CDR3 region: CASSAAWAGGNQPQHF. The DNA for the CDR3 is TGTGCCAGCTCAGCAGCCTGGGCAGGGGGAAATCAGCCCCAGCATTTT.

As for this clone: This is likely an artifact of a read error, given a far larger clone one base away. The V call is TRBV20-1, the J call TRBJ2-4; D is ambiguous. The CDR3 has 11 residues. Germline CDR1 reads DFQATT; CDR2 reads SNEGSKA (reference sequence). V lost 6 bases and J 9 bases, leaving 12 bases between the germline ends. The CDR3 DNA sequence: TGCAGTGCCAGGTCCGAGACCATTCAGTACTTC. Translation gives CSARSETIQYF.

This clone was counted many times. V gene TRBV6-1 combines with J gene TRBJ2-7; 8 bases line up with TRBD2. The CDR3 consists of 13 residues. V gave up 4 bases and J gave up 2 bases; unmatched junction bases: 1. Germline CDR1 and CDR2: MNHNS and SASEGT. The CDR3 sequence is CASSVSGAYEQYF. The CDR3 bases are TGTGCCAGCAGTGTTAGCGGGGCCTACGAGCAGTACTTC.

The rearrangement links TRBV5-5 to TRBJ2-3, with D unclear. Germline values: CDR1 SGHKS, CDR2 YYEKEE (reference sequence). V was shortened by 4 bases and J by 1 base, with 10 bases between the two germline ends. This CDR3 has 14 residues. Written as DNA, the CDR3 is TGTGCCAGCAGCCCGGGCCAGGGCACAGATACGCAGTATTTT. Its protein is CASSPGQGTDTQYF.

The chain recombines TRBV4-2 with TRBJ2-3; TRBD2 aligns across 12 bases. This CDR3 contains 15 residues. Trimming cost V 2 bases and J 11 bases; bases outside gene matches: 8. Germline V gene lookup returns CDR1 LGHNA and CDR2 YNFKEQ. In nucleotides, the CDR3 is TGTGCCAGCAGCCAAACCGGGACTAGCGGGTGGTTGCAGTATTTT. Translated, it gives CASSQTGTSGWLQYF.

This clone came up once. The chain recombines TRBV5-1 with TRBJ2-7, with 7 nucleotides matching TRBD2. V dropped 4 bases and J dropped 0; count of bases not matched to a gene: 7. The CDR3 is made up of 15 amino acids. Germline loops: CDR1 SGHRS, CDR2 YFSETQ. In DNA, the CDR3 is TGCGCCAGCAGCCCGCGCGGGGGTAGCTCCTACGAGCAGTACTTC. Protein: CASSPRGGSSYEQYF.

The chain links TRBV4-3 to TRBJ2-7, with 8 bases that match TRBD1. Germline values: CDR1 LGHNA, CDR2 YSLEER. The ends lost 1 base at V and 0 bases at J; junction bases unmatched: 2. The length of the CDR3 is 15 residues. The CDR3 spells CASSQATGASYEQYF. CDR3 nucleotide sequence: TGCGCCAGCAGCCAAGCGACAGGGGCCTCCTACGAGCAGTACTTC.

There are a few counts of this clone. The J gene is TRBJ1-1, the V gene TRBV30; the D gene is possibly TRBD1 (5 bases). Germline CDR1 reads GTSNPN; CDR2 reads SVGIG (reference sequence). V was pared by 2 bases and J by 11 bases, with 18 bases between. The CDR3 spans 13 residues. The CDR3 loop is CAWSSGVRNKAFF. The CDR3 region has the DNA TGTGCCTGGAGTTCGGGGGTTCGGAATAAGGCTTTCTTT. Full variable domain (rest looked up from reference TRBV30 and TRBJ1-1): SQTIHQWPATLVQPVGSPLSLECTVEGTSNPNLYWYRQAAGRGLQLLFYSVGIGQISSEVPQNLSASRPQDRQFILSSKKLLLSDSGFYLCAWSSGVRNKAFFGQGTRLTVV.